This T cell receptor (beta chain) was captured in a study of OX40 agonist ivuxolimab in advanced cancers. Study summary: Patients received ivuxolimab, an agonistic anti-OX40 (CD134) antibody.

Method: immunoSEQ multiplex PCR; TCRdb's copy keeps in-frame clones and lacks some. The sample shows roughly 65,000 clones, roughly 84% of them seen only once. Germline trimming cut 2 bases from V and 6 bases from J; bases unmatched to any gene: 6. This CDR3 region has 14 residues. The germline V gene has CDR1 GTSNPN and CDR2 SVGIG (reference sequence). Sample: CD4+ or CD8+ T cells sorted from blood, taken in a trial of the OX40 agonist ivuxolimab. The genes are TRBV30 and TRBJ1-4; 7 nucleotides align to TRBD1. The sequence was obtained from an adult with an advanced solid tumor such as melanoma, head and neck, liver or kidney cancer. This CDR3 reads CAWSLNRGYEKLFF. DNA of the CDR3: TGTGCCTGGAGTCTAAACAGGGGATATGAAAAACTGTTTTTT. The variable domain in full, completed from reference TRBV30 and TRBJ1-4, reads SQTIHQWPATLVQPVGSPLSLECTVEGTSNPNLYWYRQAAGRGLQLLFYSVGIGQISSEVPQNLSASRPQDRQFILSSKKLLLSDSGFYLCAWSLNRGYEKLFFGSGTQLSVL.